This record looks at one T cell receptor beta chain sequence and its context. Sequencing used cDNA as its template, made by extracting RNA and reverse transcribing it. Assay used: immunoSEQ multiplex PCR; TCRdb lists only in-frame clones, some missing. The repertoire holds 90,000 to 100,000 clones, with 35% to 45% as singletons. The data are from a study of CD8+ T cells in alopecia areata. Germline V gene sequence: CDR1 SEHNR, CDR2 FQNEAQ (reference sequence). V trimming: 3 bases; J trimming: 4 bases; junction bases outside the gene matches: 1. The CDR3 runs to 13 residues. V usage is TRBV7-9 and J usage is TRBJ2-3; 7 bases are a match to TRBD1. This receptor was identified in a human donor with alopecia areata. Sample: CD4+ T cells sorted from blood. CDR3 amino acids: CASSFQGADTQYF. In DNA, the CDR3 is TGTGCCAGCAGCTTCCAGGGGGCAGATACGCAGTATTTT.